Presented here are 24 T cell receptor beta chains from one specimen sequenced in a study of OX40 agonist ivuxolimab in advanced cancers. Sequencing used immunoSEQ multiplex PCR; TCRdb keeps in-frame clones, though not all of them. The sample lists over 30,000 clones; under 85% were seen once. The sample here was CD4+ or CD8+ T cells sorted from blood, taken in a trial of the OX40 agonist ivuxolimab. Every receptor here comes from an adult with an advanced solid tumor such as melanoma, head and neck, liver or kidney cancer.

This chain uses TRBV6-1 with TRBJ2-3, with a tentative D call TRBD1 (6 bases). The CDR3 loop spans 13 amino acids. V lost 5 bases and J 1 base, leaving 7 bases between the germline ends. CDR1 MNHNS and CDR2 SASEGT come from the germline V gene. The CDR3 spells CASSPGGTDTQYF. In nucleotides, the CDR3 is TGTGCCAGCAGTCCAGGGGGCACAGATACGCAGTATTTT.

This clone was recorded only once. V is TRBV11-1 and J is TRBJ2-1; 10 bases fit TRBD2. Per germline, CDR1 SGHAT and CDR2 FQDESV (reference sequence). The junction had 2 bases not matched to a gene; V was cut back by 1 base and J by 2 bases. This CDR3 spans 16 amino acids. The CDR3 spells CASSLEAGGTYNEQFF. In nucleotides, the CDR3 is TGTGCCAGCAGCTTAGAAGCGGGAGGGACCTACAATGAGCAGTTCTTC.

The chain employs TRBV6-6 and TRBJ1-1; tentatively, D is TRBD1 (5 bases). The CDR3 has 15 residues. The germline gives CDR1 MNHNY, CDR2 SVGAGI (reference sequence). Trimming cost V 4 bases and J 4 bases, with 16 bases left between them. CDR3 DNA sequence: TGTGCCAGCAGTTTCGACACCGGGAGGGGCACTGAAGCTTTCTTT. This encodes CASSFDTGRGTEAFF.

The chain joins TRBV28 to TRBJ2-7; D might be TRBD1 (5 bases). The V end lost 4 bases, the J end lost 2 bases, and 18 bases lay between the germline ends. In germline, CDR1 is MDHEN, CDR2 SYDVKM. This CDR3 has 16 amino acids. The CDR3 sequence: CASSSPHQGNPYEQYF. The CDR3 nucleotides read TGTGCCAGCAGTTCCCCCCATCAGGGCAACCCCTACGAGCAGTACTTC.

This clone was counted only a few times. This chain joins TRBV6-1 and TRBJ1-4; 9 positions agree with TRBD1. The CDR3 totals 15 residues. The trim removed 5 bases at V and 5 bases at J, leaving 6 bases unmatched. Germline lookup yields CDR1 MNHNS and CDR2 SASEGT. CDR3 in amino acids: CASSSQTGGNEKLFF. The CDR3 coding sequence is TGTGCCAGCAGTTCTCAGACAGGGGGAAATGAAAAACTGTTTTTT.

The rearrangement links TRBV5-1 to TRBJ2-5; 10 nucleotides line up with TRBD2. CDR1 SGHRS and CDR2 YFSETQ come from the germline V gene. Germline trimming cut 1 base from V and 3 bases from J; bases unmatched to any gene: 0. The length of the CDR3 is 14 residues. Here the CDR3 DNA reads TGCGCCAGCAGCTTGACTAGCGGGGAAGAGACCCAGTACTTC. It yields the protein CASSLTSGEETQYF.

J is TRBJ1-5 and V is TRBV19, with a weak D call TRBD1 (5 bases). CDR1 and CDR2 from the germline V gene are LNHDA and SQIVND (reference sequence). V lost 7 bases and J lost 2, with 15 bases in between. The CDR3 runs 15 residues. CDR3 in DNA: TGTGCCAGTACCTCAGGGCGAAGGGGCAATCAGCCCCAGCATTTT. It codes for CASTSGRRGNQPQHF.

The CDR3 coding sequence is TGTGCCAGCAGCCATCAGGGGGAGGCTAACTATGGCTACACCTTC. It is translated as CASSHQGEANYGYTF. The chain is built from TRBV7-9 and TRBJ1-2; 7 nucleotides align to TRBD1. Trimming took 5 bases from V and 0 from J; bases not matched to a gene: 6. The length of the CDR3 is 15 residues. The germline gives CDR1 SEHNR, CDR2 FQNEAQ (reference sequence). Full variable domain (remainder filled in from reference TRBV7-9 and TRBJ1-2): DTGVSQNPRHKITKRGQNVTFRCDPISEHNRLYWYRQTLGQGPEFLTYFQNEAQLEKSRLLSDRFSAERPKGSFSTLEIQRTEQGDSAMYLCASSHQGEANYGYTFGSGTRLTVV.

CDR3 nucleotides: TGTGCCAGCAGTCTTCCGTCCGGGGATACGCAGTATTTT. Protein sequence: CASSLPSGDTQYF. The chain has TRBV7-9 and TRBJ2-3; D gene uncertain. Trimming left V 6 bases short and J 6 bases short, with 13 bases between. CDR3 length: 13 residues. Germline V lookup: CDR1 SEHNR, CDR2 FQNEAQ (reference sequence).

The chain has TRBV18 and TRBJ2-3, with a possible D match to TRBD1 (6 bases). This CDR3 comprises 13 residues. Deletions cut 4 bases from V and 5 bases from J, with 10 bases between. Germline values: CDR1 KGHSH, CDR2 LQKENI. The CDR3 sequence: CASSLTGKDTQYF. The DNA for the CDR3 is TGTGCCAGCTCACTTACAGGGAAAGATACGCAGTATTTT.

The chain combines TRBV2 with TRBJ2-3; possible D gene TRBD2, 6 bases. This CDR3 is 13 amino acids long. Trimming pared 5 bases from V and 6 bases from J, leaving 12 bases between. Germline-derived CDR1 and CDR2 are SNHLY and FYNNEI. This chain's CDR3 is CASSRDSGDTQYF. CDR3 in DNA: TGTGCCAGCAGTCGGGACTCTGGGGATACGCAGTATTTT.

The CDR3 here is CSAMTDTQYF. DNA of the CDR3: TGCAGTGCCATGACAGATACGCAGTATTTT. V usage is TRBV20-1 and J usage is TRBJ2-3; D uncertain. Looked up from germline, CDR1 is DFQATT and CDR2 is SNEGSKA (reference sequence). Between the trimmed V and J ends, which lost 6 bases and 3 bases, there was a span of 4 bases. This CDR3 has 10 residues.

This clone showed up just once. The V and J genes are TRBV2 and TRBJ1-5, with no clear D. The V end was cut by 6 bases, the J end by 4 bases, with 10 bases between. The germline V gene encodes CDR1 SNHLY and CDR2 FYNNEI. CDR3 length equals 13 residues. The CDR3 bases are TGTGCCAGCAGCGAGAGAGTTAATCAGCCCCAGCATTTT. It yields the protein CASSERVNQPQHF. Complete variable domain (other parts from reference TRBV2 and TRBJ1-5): EPEVTQTPSHQVTQMGQEVILRCVPISNHLYFYWYRQILGQKVEFLVSFYNNEISEKSEIFDDQFSVERPDGSNFTLKIRSTKLEDSAMYFCASSERVNQPQHFGDGTRLSIL.

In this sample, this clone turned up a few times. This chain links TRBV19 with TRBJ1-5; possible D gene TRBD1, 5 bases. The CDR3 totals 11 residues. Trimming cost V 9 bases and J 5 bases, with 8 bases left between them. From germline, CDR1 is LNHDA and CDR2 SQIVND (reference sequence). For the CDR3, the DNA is TGTGCCAGACAGGCATATCAGCCCCAGCATTTT. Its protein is CARQAYQPQHF.

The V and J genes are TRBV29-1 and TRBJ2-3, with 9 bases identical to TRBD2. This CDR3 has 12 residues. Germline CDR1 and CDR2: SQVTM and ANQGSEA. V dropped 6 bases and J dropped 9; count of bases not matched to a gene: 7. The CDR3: CSVTLSGGTQYF. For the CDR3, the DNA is TGCAGCGTGACCCTTAGCGGGGGCACGCAGTATTTT.

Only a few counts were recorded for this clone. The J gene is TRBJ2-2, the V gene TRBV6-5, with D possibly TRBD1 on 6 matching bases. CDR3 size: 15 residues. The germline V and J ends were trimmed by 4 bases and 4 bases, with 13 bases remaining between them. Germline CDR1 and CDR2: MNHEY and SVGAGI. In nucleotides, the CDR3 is TGTGCCAGCAGTTTCCGGGACACCCGCACCGGGGAGCTGTTTTTT. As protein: CASSFRDTRTGELFF.

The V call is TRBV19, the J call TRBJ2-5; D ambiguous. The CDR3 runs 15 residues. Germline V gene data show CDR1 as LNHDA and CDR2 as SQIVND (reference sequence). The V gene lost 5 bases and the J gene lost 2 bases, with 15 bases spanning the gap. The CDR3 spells CASSALGDGQETQYF. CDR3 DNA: TGTGCCAGTAGTGCCCTCGGCGACGGACAAGAGACCCAGTACTTC.

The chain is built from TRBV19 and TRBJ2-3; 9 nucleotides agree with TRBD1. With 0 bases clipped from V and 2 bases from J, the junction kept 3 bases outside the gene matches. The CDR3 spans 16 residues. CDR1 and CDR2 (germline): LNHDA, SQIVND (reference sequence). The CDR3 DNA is TGTGCCAGTAGTATAGATCGACAGGGGGTCACAGATACGCAGTATTTT. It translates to CASSIDRQGVTDTQYF.

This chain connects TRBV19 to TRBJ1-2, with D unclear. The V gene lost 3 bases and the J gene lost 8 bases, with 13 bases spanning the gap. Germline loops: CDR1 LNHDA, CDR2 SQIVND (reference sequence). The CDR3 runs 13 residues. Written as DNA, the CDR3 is TGTGCCAGTAGTATCAGCACAACCAAGGGCTACACCTTC. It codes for CASSISTTKGYTF.

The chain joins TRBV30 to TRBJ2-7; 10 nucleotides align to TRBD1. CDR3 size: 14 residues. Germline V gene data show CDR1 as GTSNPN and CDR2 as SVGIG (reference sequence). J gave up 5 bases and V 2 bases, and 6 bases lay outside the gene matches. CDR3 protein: CAWSRRTGGHEQYF. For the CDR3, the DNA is TGTGCCTGGAGTAGGAGGACAGGGGGGCACGAGCAGTACTTC.

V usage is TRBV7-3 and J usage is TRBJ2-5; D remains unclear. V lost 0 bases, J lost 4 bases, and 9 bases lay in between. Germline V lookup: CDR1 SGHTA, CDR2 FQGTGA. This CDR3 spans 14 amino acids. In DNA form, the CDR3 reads TGTGCCAGCAGCTTAACAGGGAACGCAGAGACCCAGTACTTC. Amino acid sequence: CASSLTGNAETQYF.

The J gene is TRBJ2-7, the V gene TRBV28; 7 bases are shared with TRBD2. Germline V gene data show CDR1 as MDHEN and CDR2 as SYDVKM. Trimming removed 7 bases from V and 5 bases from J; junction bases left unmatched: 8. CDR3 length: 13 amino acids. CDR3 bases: TGTGCCAGCAATACGGCGGGAGAACACGAGCAGTACTTC. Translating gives CASNTAGEHEQYF.

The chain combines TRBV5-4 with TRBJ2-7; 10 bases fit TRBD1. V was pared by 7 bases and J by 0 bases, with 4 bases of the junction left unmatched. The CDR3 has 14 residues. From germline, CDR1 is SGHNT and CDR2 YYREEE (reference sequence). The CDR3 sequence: CASLRDRGSYEQYF. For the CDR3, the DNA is TGTGCCAGCCTCCGGGACAGGGGCTCCTACGAGCAGTACTTC.

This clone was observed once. In DNA form, the CDR3 reads TGTGCCAGCAGTGATAGTGACTACGACAATGAGCAGTTCTTC. Residues: CASSDSDYDNEQFF. The chain is built from TRBV2 and TRBJ2-1; perhaps TRBD2 as D (5 bases). The germline gives CDR1 SNHLY, CDR2 FYNNEI. V was shortened by 3 bases and J by 5 bases, with 11 bases between the two germline ends. The CDR3 sequence is 14 residues long.